This T cell receptor (beta chain) is from a study of identical twins. Study-level results: Out-of-frame alpha sequences that twins shared showed excess low generation probability. Diverse VJ usage suggested most zero-insertion clonotypes were not invariant T cells. Whereas memory repertoires showed no such difference, abundant cord blood beta clonotypes carried fewer insertions.

Concerning this clonotype itself: What it binds is unknown.

MiXCR, applied by TCRdb to the 5' RACE reads, yields one record per CDR3 protein. The sample yields around 960,000 distinct CDR3 sequences, approximately 13% seen once. Trimming took off 8 bases at V and 5 bases at J, with 10 bases between the two ends. This CDR3 has 12 amino acids. Germline CDR1 is MNHNS and CDR2 is SASEGT. The same specimen was also included in a second study, on yellow fever vaccine responses in identical twins.

The V call is TRBV6-1, the J call TRBJ2-1; maybe TRBD2 (5 bases). The origin of this receptor is a woman under 30 in good health. The specimen was PBMCs. In nucleotides, the CDR3 is TGTGCCAGCGTAGCTAGCCACAATGAGCAGTTCTTC. It translates to CASVASHNEQFF.